Presented here are 21 T cell receptor beta chains from one specimen sequenced in a study of cytomegalovirus exposure and HLA in healthy donors. PCR was performed using 60 Vbeta and 13 Jbeta primers. Data came from immunoSEQ multiplex PCR; TCRdb stores just in-frame clones and leaves some out. The repertoire consists of over 130,000 clones, with about 79% occurring once and the leading ten covering 2% to 3%. Sequenced sample: PBMCs. Receptors originate from a male donor in good health and CMV-seronegative.

Remarks on this clone: Distinct nucleotide sequences in the sample also encode this CDR3. The J gene is TRBJ2-1, the V gene TRBV7-9; no clear D. CDR3 length: 11 residues. Trimming removed 5 bases at V and 6 bases at J, with 5 bases between. Germline lookup yields CDR1 SEHNR and CDR2 FQNEAQ (reference sequence). CDR3 in amino acids: CASSPGNEQFF. CDR3 nucleotides: TGTGCCAGCAGCCCAGGCAATGAGCAGTTCTTC.

The chain recombines TRBV7-8 with TRBJ2-7, with 9 bases lining up with TRBD2. J gave up 0 bases and V 3 bases, and 6 bases lay outside the gene matches. The CDR3 loop spans 16 amino acids. Germline V CDR1 and CDR2: SGHVS, FQNEAQ. The CDR3 loop is CASSFLAGTHSYEQYF. CDR3 coding DNA: TGTGCCAGCAGCTTTCTAGCGGGGACTCACTCCTACGAGCAGTACTTC.

A single count supports this clone. The chain combines TRBV4-3 with TRBJ2-7, with 10 bases fitting TRBD2. The germline CDR1 and CDR2 sequences are LGHNA and YSLEER. This CDR3 region has 15 residues. After removal of 2 bases from V and 2 bases from J, the junction contained 3 bases not matched to a gene. Here the CDR3 DNA reads TGCGCCAGCAGCCAATCACTAGCGGGACCCTACGAGCAGTACTTC. It encodes CASSQSLAGPYEQYF.

This rearrangement joins TRBV19 to TRBJ1-5; 7 bases map to TRBD1. V gave up 5 bases and J gave up 6 bases; unmatched junction bases: 7. CDR3 size: 14 residues. CDR1 and CDR2 from the germline V gene are LNHDA and SQIVND (reference sequence). The CDR3 loop is CASSLDRAGQPQHF. CDR3 in DNA: TGTGCCAGTAGTCTCGACAGGGCCGGTCAGCCCCAGCATTTT.

V and J are TRBV4-1 and TRBJ2-5; perhaps TRBD1 as D (6 bases). The CDR3 has 13 residues. Trimming shortened V by 0 bases and J by 4 bases, and 6 bases separated the two germline ends. Germline V gene lookup returns CDR1 MGHRA and CDR2 YSYEKL. DNA for the CDR3: TGCGCCAGCAGCCAAGAAGGGGGAGAGACCCAGTACTTC. Translated: CASSQEGGETQYF.

The chain has TRBV9 and TRBJ2-1; 10 positions agree with TRBD1. From germline, CDR1 is SGDLS and CDR2 YYNGEE. V was clipped by 1 base and J by 4 bases; unmatched bases: 11. This CDR3 comprises 18 residues. CDR3 in amino acids: CASSVRIETGGPYNEQFF. The CDR3 DNA follows: TGTGCCAGCAGCGTAAGGATCGAGACAGGGGGCCCATACAATGAGCAGTTCTTC.

This clone was detected only a few times. The V gene is TRBV27, the J gene TRBJ2-7, with a possible D match to TRBD2 (6 bases). CDR3 length: 14 amino acids. The germline V and J ends were trimmed by 7 bases and 2 bases, with 15 bases remaining between them. Germline V gene sequence: CDR1 MNHEY, CDR2 SMNVEV (reference sequence). CDR3 sequence reads: CASMSWEEPYEQYF. The CDR3 nucleotides are TGTGCCAGCATGAGCTGGGAGGAACCCTACGAGCAGTACTTC.

The V call is TRBV7-9, the J call TRBJ2-1, with a tentative D call TRBD1 (6 bases). In germline, CDR1 is SEHNR, CDR2 FQNEAQ (reference sequence). Deletions cut 7 bases from V and 1 base from J, with 11 bases between. This CDR3 comprises 14 residues. This CDR3 reads CASNRVTSYNEQFF. DNA for the CDR3: TGTGCCAGCAACAGGGTCACGTCCTACAATGAGCAGTTCTTC.

This sequence joins TRBV7-9 and TRBJ2-1; possible D gene TRBD1, 6 bases. The V and J ends lost 6 bases and 2 bases respectively, with 8 bases between them. Germline assignment: CDR1 SEHNR and CDR2 FQNEAQ (reference sequence). This CDR3 contains 13 residues. In DNA form, the CDR3 reads TGTGCCAGCAGATCAGGGGCCTACAATGAGCAGTTCTTC. It specifies CASRSGAYNEQFF.

This sequence joins TRBV10-3 and TRBJ1-2; D gene uncertain. CDR1 and CDR2 (germline): ENHRY, SYGVKD. V lost 4 bases and J 8 bases, leaving 14 bases between the germline ends. The CDR3 sequence is 13 residues long. In nucleotides, the CDR3 is TGTGCCATCAGTGGGGCCGCCCCGGGAGGCTACACCTTC. It encodes CAISGAAPGGYTF.

The chain has TRBV27 and TRBJ2-5, with 10 bases aligning to TRBD2. The DNA end lines up better with TRBJ2-7; the J call may be wrong. The CDR3 has 14 residues. Germline-derived CDR1 and CDR2 are MNHEY and SMNVEV (reference sequence). CDR3 sequence (DNA): TGTGCCAGCAGTTTGACTAGCGGGCAGTACGAGCAGTACTTC. This translates into CASSLTSGQYEQYF.

The V and J genes are TRBV30 and TRBJ2-1; tentatively, D is TRBD1 (5 bases). CDR1 and CDR2 from the germline V gene are GTSNPN and SVGIG (reference sequence). There are 13 residues in the CDR3. V lost 5 bases and J lost 4, with 12 bases in between. The CDR3 spells CAWLLTDYNEQFF. The CDR3 nucleotides read TGTGCCTGGCTTTTGACAGATTACAATGAGCAGTTCTTC.

The rearrangement joins TRBV5-1 to TRBJ2-7, with 11 bases identical to TRBD2. The V segment lost 4 bases and the J segment 3 bases; nucleotides outside the gene matches: 6. The CDR3 spans 15 residues. CDR1 is SGHRS, CDR2 YFSETQ, per germline. The CDR3 region is CASSAGTSGYYEQYF. CDR3 DNA: TGCGCCAGCAGCGCCGGGACTAGCGGTTACTACGAGCAGTACTTC.

The V call is TRBV28, the J call TRBJ1-1; the D gene is possibly TRBD1 (6 bases). The CDR3 is made up of 15 amino acids. Germline V gene data show CDR1 as MDHEN and CDR2 as SYDVKM. The ends were cut back, 6 bases at V and 5 bases at J, with 19 bases in the middle. The CDR3 sequence is CASSLRGRIGTEAFF. In nucleotides, the CDR3 is TGTGCCAGCAGCCTCAGGGGCAGAATTGGAACTGAAGCTTTCTTT.

J is TRBJ2-7 and V is TRBV7-6, with 7 nucleotides matching TRBD1. Germline V CDR1 and CDR2: SGHVS, FNYEAQ. This CDR3 comprises 17 residues. Unmatched junction bases numbered 11, after V lost 1 base and J lost 2 bases. This CDR3 is CASSLEGSWDSTYEQYF. Written as DNA, the CDR3 is TGTGCCAGCAGCTTAGAGGGATCGTGGGACAGTACCTACGAGCAGTACTTC.

This chain connects TRBV5-1 to TRBJ1-2; 8 nucleotides align to TRBD1. CDR1 and CDR2 (germline): SGHRS, YFSETQ. V shed 5 bases and J 3 bases; nucleotides not matched to a gene: 3. The CDR3 covers 13 residues. CDR3 in amino acids: CASSLGQDYGYTF. The CDR3 DNA follows: TGCGCCAGCAGTCTGGGACAGGACTATGGCTACACCTTC.

The J gene is TRBJ1-2, the V gene TRBV4-3; the match to TRBD1 covers 7 bases. The CDR3 contains 14 residues. The J segment lost 4 bases and the V segment lost 1 base, leaving 3 bases of the junction unmatched. Germline lookup yields CDR1 LGHNA and CDR2 YSLEER. This CDR3 is CASSQGTGTYGYTF. Here the CDR3 DNA reads TGCGCCAGCAGCCAAGGGACAGGTACCTATGGCTACACCTTC.

The chain joins TRBV11-1 to TRBJ2-1; TRBD2 agrees at 10 bases. The CDR3 is 16 residues long. Germline-derived CDR1 and CDR2 are SGHAT and FQDESV (reference sequence). With 6 bases clipped from V and 0 bases from J, the junction kept 5 bases outside the gene matches. CDR3 DNA: TGTGCCAGCAGACCAGCGGGAGGGAGCTCCTACAATGAGCAGTTCTTC. Protein sequence: CASRPAGGSSYNEQFF.

The chain links TRBV18 to TRBJ2-2; 14 bases align to TRBD2. Trimming removed 5 bases from V and 6 bases from J; junction bases left unmatched: 5. From germline, CDR1 is KGHSH and CDR2 LQKENI. The CDR3 contains 16 residues. Written as DNA, the CDR3 is TGTGCCAGCTCAACGGGACTAGCGGGAGTCGCCGGGGAGCTGTTTTTT. This codes for CASSTGLAGVAGELFF.

The chain recombines TRBV28 with TRBJ2-7; no reliable D call. Trimming cost V 2 bases and J 4 bases, with 12 bases left between them. The CDR3 extends over 14 amino acids. The germline V gene has CDR1 MDHEN and CDR2 SYDVKM. The DNA for the CDR3 is TGTGCCAGCAGTTTACGAGACATACATTACGAGCAGTACTTC. Translated: CASSLRDIHYEQYF.

The genes are TRBV19 and TRBJ2-1, with 8 bases that match TRBD2. V was clipped by 3 bases and J by 9 bases; unmatched bases: 10. Germline lookup yields CDR1 LNHDA and CDR2 SQIVND (reference sequence). This CDR3 region has 15 residues. The CDR3 sequence: CASSMGGRSWSEQFF. CDR3 bases: TGTGCCAGTAGTATGGGCGGGAGGAGCTGGAGTGAGCAGTTCTTC.